The T cell receptor (beta chain) described here comes from a study of shared clonotypes between healthy human individuals. Assay used: immunoSEQ multiplex PCR; TCRdb lists only in-frame clones, some missing. The sample consists of just over 2,000,000 clones, about 94% of them appearing once. Germline V gives CDR1 SGHRS, CDR2 YFSETQ. The germline V and J ends were trimmed by 0 bases and 6 bases, with 34 bases remaining between them. The CDR3 totals 21 residues. Naivety among CD8 cells was defined by CD45RO negativity and positive CCR7 selection, thereby excluding terminally differentiated effector memory CD45RA+ cells.

Sequencing input: naive CD8+ T cells sorted from blood. The sequence was obtained from a man between 18 and 35 years old in good health. This sequence joins TRBV5-1 and TRBJ2-7, with TRBD2 as a possible D gene (7 bases). The DNA of the CDR3 is TGCGCCAGCAGCTTGGACGAAGCAGGGAGGGGGGCGCTTGGGAGTGATGGCGAGCAGTACTTC. Encoded protein: CASSLDEAGRGALGSDGEQYF.